The 28 T cell receptor beta chains presented below share a single source sample, sequenced in a study of T cells after yellow fever vaccination. One entry per CDR3 protein results from TCRdb running MiXCR on the 5' RACE reads. In the table there are about 320,000 distinct CDR3 sequences, about 10% of which are singletons. The sample in question was CD4+ T cells sorted from PBMCs, obtained 45 days after the yellow fever booster vaccination. These receptors were taken from a man between 18 and 35 years old who received the YFV17D yellow fever vaccine.

This clonotype has more than one count but fewer than ten. This sequence joins TRBV20-1 and TRBJ2-7, with 9 bases matching TRBD1. This CDR3 comprises 18 residues. Trimming removed 3 bases from V and 2 bases from J; junction bases left unmatched: 17. Germline values: CDR1 DFQATT, CDR2 SNEGSKA (reference sequence). CDR3 protein: CSASPAGQGGSWAYEQYF. The DNA of the CDR3 is TGCAGTGCTAGCCCCGCGGGACAGGGAGGCAGCTGGGCCTACGAGCAGTACTTC.

The chain joins TRBV15 to TRBJ1-2; weak D call: TRBD1 (6 bases). This CDR3 spans 13 amino acids. Germline CDR1 LNHNV, CDR2 YYDKDF (reference sequence). V lost 1 base to trimming and J lost 7 bases, with 10 bases between them. The CDR3 nucleotides are TGTGCCACCAGCAGAGCTGGGGGCGTTGGCTACACCTTC. Its protein is CATSRAGGVGYTF. Using reference TRBV15 and TRBJ1-2 for the parts outside the CDR3, the full variable domain is DAMVIQNPRYQVTQFGKPVTLSCSQTLNHNVMYWYQQKSSQAPKLLFHYYDKDFNNEADTPDNFQSRRPNTSFCFLDIRSPGLGDTAMYLCATSRAGGVGYTFGSGTRLTVV.

The chain uses TRBV9 and TRBJ2-5, with 9 bases fitting TRBD1. In germline, CDR1 is SGDLS, CDR2 YYNGEE. With V trimmed by 4 bases and J by 7 bases, 11 bases remained unmatched. CDR3 size: 15 residues. The chain's CDR3 is CASSLTGGGMVTQYF. CDR3 nucleotide sequence: TGTGCCAGCAGCTTAACAGGGGGCGGAATGGTGACCCAGTACTTC.

This clonotype was detected only a few times. V usage is TRBV7-3 and J usage is TRBJ2-1, with 8 nucleotides matching TRBD2. The length of the CDR3 is 14 residues. After removal of 5 bases from V and 7 bases from J, the junction contained 7 bases not matched to a gene. From germline, CDR1 is SGHTA and CDR2 FQGTGA. The chain's CDR3 is CASSPHGGVNEQFF. The CDR3 DNA is TGTGCCAGCAGCCCTCACGGGGGGGTTAATGAGCAGTTCTTC.

The sample holds many counts of this clonotype. The chain carries TRBV5-6 and TRBJ1-5, with a weak D call TRBD1 (5 bases). Trimming cost V 4 bases and J 4 bases, with 9 bases left between them. This CDR3 is 13 amino acids long. Germline values: CDR1 SGHDT, CDR2 YYEEEE. CDR3: CASSPGENQPQHF. The CDR3 DNA reads TGTGCCAGCAGCCCGGGGGAAAATCAGCCCCAGCATTTT.

This clonotype was observed many times. J is TRBJ1-1 and V is TRBV9; D uncertain. Germline CDR1 and CDR2: SGDLS and YYNGEE. The CDR3 sequence is 13 residues long. V shed 0 bases and J shed 1 base, with 4 bases lying between them. In nucleotides, the CDR3 is TGTGCCAGCAGCGTAGGGCCGAACACTGAAGCTTTCTTT. This translates into CASSVGPNTEAFF.

The chain is built from TRBV6-6 and TRBJ2-5; 7 bases match TRBD2. Germline CDR1 reads MNHNY; CDR2 reads SVGAGI (reference sequence). V was pared by 6 bases and J by 2 bases, with 6 bases of the junction left unmatched. This CDR3 contains 14 residues. The CDR3 sequence: CASRRWEGQETQYF. The CDR3 coding sequence is TGTGCCAGCAGGAGGTGGGAGGGACAAGAGACCCAGTACTTC.

This clonotype was picked up a small number of times. The V call is TRBV28, the J call TRBJ2-5; D gene uncertain. V was shortened by 6 bases and J by 4 bases, with 6 bases between the two germline ends. Germline V gives CDR1 MDHEN, CDR2 SYDVKM. The CDR3 loop spans 11 amino acids. The DNA for the CDR3 is TGTGCCAGCAGGAGTAGAGAGACCCAGTACTTC. This translates into CASRSRETQYF.

The V gene is TRBV7-3, the J gene TRBJ2-6; D call uncertain. The germline V gene has CDR1 SGHTA and CDR2 FQGTGA. This CDR3 is built from 13 residues. Deletions cut 2 bases from V and 5 bases from J, with 4 bases between. CDR3 protein: CASSLQRANVLTF. In DNA, the CDR3 is TGTGCCAGCAGCTTACAGCGGGCCAACGTCCTGACTTTC. Combining the CDR3 with reference TRBV7-3 and TRBJ2-6 gives the whole variable domain GAGVSQTPSNKVTEKGKYVELRCDPISGHTALYWYRQSLGQGPEFLIYFQGTGAADDSGLPNDRFFAVRPEGSVSTLKIQRTERGDSAVYLCASSLQRANVLTFGAGSRLTVL.

This clonotype was observed a handful of times. The CDR3 DNA reads as TGTGCCAGCAGCTTGACCCGGGACACCCCTCGCGAGCAGTACTTC. Translated, it gives CASSLTRDTPREQYF. The rearrangement links TRBV7-3 to TRBJ2-7; D is possibly TRBD1 (6 bases). The CDR3 has 15 residues. The V end was cut by 3 bases, the J end by 6 bases, with 18 bases between. Germline loops: CDR1 SGHTA, CDR2 FQGTGA.

This clonotype was seen more than once but under ten times. CDR3 protein: CASSQDGGGVGDSPLHF. Here the CDR3 DNA reads TGTGCCAGCAGCCAAGATGGGGGCGGGGTGGGAGATTCACCCCTCCACTTT. The chain has TRBV4-2 and TRBJ1-6; perhaps TRBD1 as D (6 bases). Per germline, CDR1 LGHNA and CDR2 YNFKEQ. V was cut by 0 bases and J by 8 bases, with 17 bases left in between. The CDR3 extends over 17 amino acids.

This clonotype came up a few times. This chain connects TRBV4-2 to TRBJ2-5; 7 bases map to TRBD2. CDR3 length: 16 residues. The junction had 15 bases not matched to a gene; V was cut back by 4 bases and J by 7 bases. Germline V gene lookup returns CDR1 LGHNA and CDR2 YNFKEQ. The CDR3 sequence: CASSPDFLLAGGTQYF. Written as DNA, the CDR3 is TGTGCCAGCAGCCCCGATTTTTTGTTAGCGGGTGGGACCCAGTACTTC.

This clonotype has ten or more counts. This chain connects TRBV12-3 or TRBV12-4 to TRBJ2-5; 7 nucleotides match TRBD1. J lost 5 bases, V lost 5 bases, and 5 bases had no gene match. The CDR3 totals 13 residues. DNA of the CDR3: TGTGCCAGCAGTCCTACAGGGGTTGAGACCCAGTACTTC. Encoded protein: CASSPTGVETQYF.

The chain joins TRBV5-5 to TRBJ2-5; no clear D gene. Looked up from germline, CDR1 is SGHKS and CDR2 is YYEKEE (reference sequence). This CDR3 has 12 residues. Trimming stripped 1 base from V and 5 bases from J, with 6 bases between. The CDR3 here is CASSLQWETQYF. DNA for the CDR3: TGTGCCAGCAGCTTGCAATGGGAGACCCAGTACTTC.

This clonotype showed up many times. The chain has TRBV5-1 and TRBJ1-1, with D uncertain. The CDR3 totals 15 residues. CDR1 is SGHRS, CDR2 YFSETQ, per germline. Trimming took off 4 bases at V and 6 bases at J, with 19 bases between the two ends. The CDR3: CASSPSDPVRAEAFF. DNA for the CDR3: TGCGCCAGCAGCCCCTCGGACCCAGTGAGGGCTGAAGCTTTCTTT.

The chain uses TRBV19 and TRBJ2-1, with a weak D call TRBD2 (7 bases). The V end lost 7 bases, the J end lost 7 bases, and 17 bases lay between the germline ends. Germline CDR1 and CDR2: LNHDA and SQIVND (reference sequence). CDR3 length: 14 amino acids. CDR3 protein: CASTERGRANEQFF. DNA of the CDR3: TGTGCCAGTACCGAGAGGGGGAGGGCAAATGAGCAGTTCTTC.

The rearrangement joins TRBV5-1 to TRBJ2-5; TRBD1 aligns across 8 bases. This CDR3 is 13 amino acids long. Losses at the gene ends were 4 bases for V and 4 bases for J; bases not matched to a gene: 3. Germline loops: CDR1 SGHRS, CDR2 YFSETQ. Written as DNA, the CDR3 is TGCGCCAGCAGCGGCGGGACAGGAGAGACCCAGTACTTC. Amino acid sequence: CASSGGTGETQYF. Based on the CDR3 plus reference TRBV5-1 and TRBJ2-5, the full variable domain is KAGVTQTPRYLIKTRGQQVTLSCSPISGHRSVSWYQQTPGQGLQFLFEYFSETQRNKGNFPGRFSGRQFSNSRSEMNVSTLELGDSALYLCASSGGTGETQYFGPGTRLLVL.

This clonotype has only a few counts. J is TRBJ2-1 and V is TRBV28; D call uncertain. CDR1 MDHEN and CDR2 SYDVKM come from the germline V gene. Trimming took 1 base from V and 8 from J, leaving 15 bases between them. The CDR3 totals 15 residues. The CDR3 sequence: CASSLSRLDRDEQFF. Written as DNA, the CDR3 is TGTGCCAGCAGTTTATCCCGGTTGGATCGGGATGAGCAGTTCTTC.

Remarks on this clonotype: A much larger clone lies a single base off, so this may be a read error. This chain joins TRBV30 and TRBJ1-4; tentatively, D is TRBD1 (5 bases). The CDR3 loop spans 16 amino acids. CDR1 GTSNPN and CDR2 SVGIG come from the germline V gene (reference sequence). CDR3 amino acids: CAWSSGRAGPNEKLYF. The CDR3 region has the DNA TGTGCCTGGAGTTCGGGTCGGGCAGGGCCTAATGAAAAACTGTATTTT.

This chain joins TRBV5-5 and TRBJ2-7; D ambiguous. The CDR3 consists of 14 residues. Trimming stripped 1 base from V and 0 bases from J, with 8 bases between. The germline V gene encodes CDR1 SGHKS and CDR2 YYEKEE (reference sequence). CDR3 DNA sequence: TGTGCCAGCAGCTTGCGGGTTAGCTCCTACGAGCAGTACTTC. Encoded protein: CASSLRVSSYEQYF.

This clonotype was detected only a few times. The CDR3 DNA reads as TGCGCCAGCAGCTTGGTTCGTCGGGGGGCTGAAGCTTTCTTT. Protein: CASSLVRRGAEAFF. The genes are TRBV5-1 and TRBJ1-1; tentatively, D is TRBD1 (5 bases). Between the trimmed V and J ends, which lost 0 bases and 6 bases, there was a span of 12 bases. CDR3 length: 14 amino acids. CDR1 and CDR2 (germline): SGHRS, YFSETQ.

The chain uses TRBV7-9 and TRBJ2-5; 11 nucleotides align to TRBD2. V lost 6 bases, J lost 5 bases, and 5 bases stayed unmatched. The CDR3 contains 14 residues. Germline CDR1 reads SEHNR; CDR2 reads FQNEAQ (reference sequence). This CDR3 is CASRPSGGSETQYF. The DNA of the CDR3 is TGTGCCAGCAGACCTAGCGGGGGGTCGGAGACCCAGTACTTC.

For this clonotype: A read error is possible here, since a much larger clone lies one base away. The final CDR3 position lacks the conserved phenylalanine or tryptophan, pointing to a likely read error. The rearrangement links TRBV6-5 to TRBJ2-5; D perhaps matches TRBD1 (6 bases). Per the germline V gene, CDR1 is MNHEY and CDR2 is SVGAGI. Trimming removed 5 bases at V and 5 bases at J, with 9 bases between. This CDR3 has 12 amino acids. The CDR3 loop is CASSQGWETQYI. CDR3 DNA: TGTGCCAGCAGTCAGGGGTGGGAGACCCAGTACATC.

This clonotype was seen a few times. The chain joins TRBV5-4 to TRBJ2-5; possibly TRBD2 for D (7 bases). V was cut by 4 bases and J by 5 bases, with 12 bases left in between. This CDR3 is 13 amino acids long. Germline values: CDR1 SGHNT, CDR2 YYREEE (reference sequence). Written as DNA, the CDR3 is TGTGCCAGCAGCGGGGGGGGCCCCGAGACCCAGTACTTC. Residues: CASSGGGPETQYF.

V is TRBV5-1 and J is TRBJ2-7; TRBD2 might be the D (5 bases). CDR1 and CDR2 (germline): SGHRS, YFSETQ. This CDR3 contains 11 residues. The germline V and J ends were trimmed by 4 bases and 7 bases, with 9 bases remaining between them. The CDR3 is CASSLSGEQYF. CDR3 nucleotide sequence: TGCGCCAGCAGCCTGTCGGGGGAGCAGTACTTC.

The J gene is TRBJ1-1, the V gene TRBV14, with a weak D call TRBD1 (6 bases). CDR1 is SGHDN and CDR2 is FVKESK in the germline V gene. The CDR3 sequence is 16 residues long. Deletions cut 1 base from V and 5 bases from J, with 17 bases between. The chain's CDR3 is CASSQGFRGKRTEAFF. DNA for the CDR3: TGTGCCAGCAGCCAAGGATTCAGGGGAAAGAGGACTGAAGCTTTCTTT.

This clonotype was counted a few times. This chain's CDR3 is CATSRDNSGANVLTF. The CDR3 bases are TGTGCCACCAGCAGAGACAACTCTGGGGCCAACGTCCTGACTTTC. The J gene is TRBJ2-6, the V gene TRBV15, with no clear D. Trimming left V 0 bases short and J 0 bases short, with 3 bases between. Per the germline V gene, CDR1 is LNHNV and CDR2 is YYDKDF (reference sequence). The CDR3 extends over 15 amino acids.

The chain joins TRBV7-2 to TRBJ2-3; D is ambiguous. There are 12 residues in the CDR3. Deletions cut 5 bases from V and 4 bases from J, with 7 bases between. The V gene's germline CDR1 is SGHTA and CDR2 FQGNSA. CDR3 residues: CASSRIPDTQYF. Written as DNA, the CDR3 is TGTGCCAGCAGCCGCATCCCAGATACGCAGTATTTT.